This T cell receptor (beta chain) was captured by sequencing in a study of CD8 T cells in ankylosing spondylitis. Quantitative 5'-RACE with molecular barcodes produced the TCR beta libraries. Each CDR3 protein gets one entry after TCRdb re-called the 5' RACE reads with MiXCR. Among 150,000 to 200,000 distinct CDR3 sequences, about 20% were seen once, and the ten largest hold around 4.1%. Turning to this clonotype: Its antigen is unknown.

V shed 1 base and J shed 10 bases, with 8 bases lying between them. Germline lookup yields CDR1 SGHTA and CDR2 FQGNSA. The CDR3 has 12 amino acids. Study outcomes and limitations: Seemingly distinctive of ankylosing spondylitis blood was a TCR beta motif formed by eight highly homologous variants. Earlier literature documents some of the motif variants in reactive arthritis synovial fluid and blood.

The V gene is TRBV7-2, the J gene TRBJ2-1; no clear D gene. What was sequenced was blood, either unsorted or a sorted T cell fraction (not recorded which). The receptor was isolated from a male donor aged 10-30 years with ankylosing spondylitis or in good health (not recorded which). In DNA, the CDR3 is TGTGCCAGCAGCTTAGTTTCCTTAGAGCAGTTCTTC. It specifies CASSLVSLEQFF.